What follows is one T cell receptor beta chain and its context. This entry is derived from a study of blood T cell repertoires in COVID-19. Original analysis: How many nucleated cells were present was estimated from reference gene primer amplification. The table came from immunoSEQ multiplex PCR; TCRdb's copy has only in-frame clones and leaves some out. That table gives V, J and clone size, and the DNA gave D and trimming. The table lists 200,000 to 250,000 clones, around 80% of them singletons. Looked up from germline, CDR1 is SGHRS and CDR2 is YFSETQ. V lost 7 bases and J lost 11, with 19 bases in between. The CDR3 runs to 13 residues.

Source material: peripheral blood. This sequence was found in a woman aged 80 or over with acute or convalescent COVID-19. The chain links TRBV5-1 to TRBJ2-1; the D gene is possibly TRBD2 (6 bases). CDR3 loop: CASGLAPSYQQFF. The CDR3, as DNA: TGCGCCAGCGGGCTAGCGCCGAGCTACCAGCAGTTCTTC.